This T cell receptor (beta chain) stems from a study of blood T cell repertoires in COVID-19. On the study more broadly: The United States, Italy and Spain supplied acute and convalescent COVID-19 samples. PBMCs, B-cell-depleted T cells, or T cells were the source of the cDNA or gDNA that made up the material.

Germline V gene sequence: CDR1 SGHTS, CDR2 YDEGEE. The V gene lost 0 bases and the J gene lost 8 bases, with 9 bases spanning the gap. The CDR3 has 13 residues. The protocol was immunoSEQ multiplex PCR, while the TCRdb copy is restricted to in-frame clones and leaves out a portion. The sample carries more than 60,000 clones, under 95% recorded once. The TCR was taken from a human donor in a cohort sampled during active COVID-19. The sample consisted of peripheral blood. V is TRBV5-8 and J is TRBJ2-1, with a tentative D call TRBD1 (5 bases). The CDR3 loop is CASSLAGADEQFF. The CDR3 DNA reads TGTGCCAGCAGCTTGGCTGGGGCCGATGAGCAGTTCTTC.